This passage covers 2 T cell receptor beta chains from one sample sequenced in a study of T cell changes during pregnancy in multiple sclerosis. The repertoire was sequenced with immunoSEQ multiplex PCR; TCRdb's copy has only in-frame clones and lacks some. The sample lists 40,000 or so clones; 80% to 95% were seen once. Sample: CD8+ T cells from peripheral blood mononuclear cells, taken after pregnancy. The receptors derive from a female donor with multiple sclerosis, enrolled in a pregnancy study.

This chain links TRBV5-1 with TRBJ1-1; 7 nucleotides line up with TRBD1. The germline gives CDR1 SGHRS, CDR2 YFSETQ. The CDR3 length is 15 residues. Unmatched junction bases numbered 5, after V lost 3 bases and J lost 0 bases. The CDR3 nucleotides are TGCGCCAGCAGCTCGGGGACAGAGCTGAACACTGAAGCTTTCTTT. Translating gives CASSSGTELNTEAFF.

The chain combines TRBV13 with TRBJ2-3; no definite D call. Germline loops: CDR1 PRHDT, CDR2 FYEKMQ (reference sequence). The germline V and J ends were trimmed by 3 bases and 0 bases, with 13 bases remaining between them. CDR3 length equals 16 residues. The CDR3 DNA follows: TGTGCCAGCAGCTTTGCTGGGCGATCTAGCACAGATACGCAGTATTTT. Its translation is CASSFAGRSSTDTQYF.